The 7 T cell receptor beta chains in this list originate from one sample, sequenced in a study of a mutant IDH1 vaccine in newly diagnosed glioma. Sequenced by immunoSEQ multiplex PCR; TCRdb stores in-frame clones only, minus some. Of approximately 15,000 clones in the sample, over 95% are singletons; the top ten hold roughly 3.5%. Documented time point: baseline, week 1 (first vaccination visit). Documented treatment: pre-vaccination baseline after standard-of-care therapy. Sequences were derived from peripheral blood mononuclear cells (PBMCs), sampled from a glioma patient treated with radiotherapy, temozolomide or both. These receptor sequences come from a woman under 30 with glioma. Some clones in this sample may be carry-over from other donors' samples.

The table lists this clone with a count of one. The DNA of the CDR3 is TGCAGCGTTGTCGCGGAAAACACCATATATTTT. As protein: CSVVAENTIYF. The chain couples TRBV29-1 to TRBJ1-3; no definite D call. Trimming removed 4 bases at V and 6 bases at J, with 7 bases between. The germline CDR1 and CDR2 sequences are SQVTM and ANQGSEA. CDR3 length: 11 residues.

The J gene is TRBJ1-2, the V gene TRBV13; possible D gene TRBD1, 6 bases. The germline gives CDR1 PRHDT, CDR2 FYEKMQ (reference sequence). V lost 5 bases to trimming and J lost 6 bases, with 13 bases between them. The CDR3 has 13 amino acids. The CDR3 loop reads CASSPRTANGYTF. CDR3 nucleotides: TGTGCCAGCAGCCCACGGACAGCTAATGGCTACACCTTC.

The rearrangement links TRBV6-1 to TRBJ2-3; TRBD2 might be the D (5 bases). Trimming shortened V by 1 base and J by 10 bases, and 12 bases separated the two germline ends. Germline V lookup: CDR1 MNHNS, CDR2 SASEGT. This CDR3 region has 13 residues. CDR3 sequence (DNA): TGTGCCAGCAGTGAAGGGGGAACTAGGCCGCAGTATTTT. Its protein is CASSEGGTRPQYF.

The genes are TRBV15 and TRBJ2-1; maybe TRBD1 (5 bases). Between the trimmed V and J ends, which lost 1 base and 10 bases, there was a span of 14 bases. The CDR3 length is 14 residues. The germline gives CDR1 LNHNV, CDR2 YYDKDF (reference sequence). The CDR3 loop is CATSRVGPRVEQFF. CDR3 DNA: TGTGCCACCAGCAGAGTGGGGCCCCGGGTGGAGCAGTTCTTC.

V is TRBV15 and J is TRBJ1-6, with no clear D. Per the germline V gene, CDR1 is LNHNV and CDR2 is YYDKDF (reference sequence). The CDR3 contains 14 residues. V was pared by 5 bases and J by 4 bases, with 9 bases between. CDR3 protein: CATSLRTYNSPLHF. CDR3 DNA sequence: TGTGCCACCAGCTTGCGGACGTATAATTCACCCCTCCACTTT.

The rearrangement links TRBV28 to TRBJ1-5; D may be TRBD1 (5 bases). The CDR3 is 16 amino acids. The germline CDR1 and CDR2 sequences are MDHEN and SYDVKM. Trimming shortened V by 3 bases and J by 2 bases, and 14 bases separated the two germline ends. CDR3 loop: CASSFITGGGNQPQHF. Written as DNA, the CDR3 is TGTGCCAGCAGTTTTATCACAGGCGGCGGCAATCAGCCCCAGCATTTT.

The chain combines TRBV7-2 with TRBJ1-2; D remains ambiguous. The V end was cut by 6 bases, the J end by 4 bases, with 12 bases between. The CDR3 totals 13 residues. Germline V gene data show CDR1 as SGHTA and CDR2 as FQGNSA. CDR3 DNA: TGTGCCAGCAGGGGAGGGTCTGCCTATGGCTACACCTTC. This sequence encodes CASRGGSAYGYTF.